These T cell receptor beta chains were read from a single sample in a study of blood T cell repertoires in COVID-19. The method was immunoSEQ multiplex PCR; TCRdb's version includes in-frame clones alone and lacks a portion of them. The sample holds some 80,000 clones, 86% seen once. Sequencing input: peripheral blood. The receptors were sampled from a man in his fifties with active or convalescent COVID-19. CDR3s leave out the opening cysteine and the closing phenylalanine or tryptophan. Each record gives: clone size, J gene, V gene, CDR3 length, CDR3 protein. A row's size may be missing; if present it is once, few, many or a size class.

abundance: once; j_gene: TRBJ2-2; v_gene: TRBV24-1; len: 12; CDR3aa: ATSEDSNTGELF
abundance: -; j_gene: TRBJ1-2; v_gene: TRBV2; len: 11; CDR3aa: ASSTGVGYGYT
abundance: -; j_gene: TRBJ2-3; v_gene: TRBV5-1; len: 13; CDR3aa: ASSPTGGEADTQY
abundance: -; j_gene: TRBJ1-3; v_gene: TRBV19; len: 12; CDR3aa: ASSDGTGWNTIY
abundance: -; j_gene: TRBJ2-2; v_gene: TRBV6-5; len: 13; CDR3aa: ASSPGGTGTGELF
abundance: -; j_gene: TRBJ1-1; v_gene: TRBV12-3/TRBV12-4; len: 11; CDR3aa: ASSLGGTGEAF
abundance: -; j_gene: TRBJ1-6; v_gene: TRBV28; len: 12; CDR3aa: ASSLVQGNSPLH
abundance: -; j_gene: TRBJ2-7; v_gene: TRBV28; len: 12; CDR3aa: ASSSSGGTLEQY
abundance: -; j_gene: TRBJ2-3; v_gene: TRBV15; len: 15; CDR3aa: ATSRPRGILGTDTQY
abundance: -; j_gene: TRBJ2-5; v_gene: TRBV7-2; len: 14; CDR3aa: ASSLSAAGGQETQY
abundance: -; j_gene: TRBJ2-2; v_gene: TRBV28; len: 13; CDR3aa: ASSSGQAHTGELF